Given below is one T cell receptor beta chain in context. Its antigen is still unknown. No clone much larger than this one lies a single base away; base qualities are absent. ICON enrollment began in early 2016, and the last patient was enrolled in the second half of 2018. A subcohort of 70 to 85 patients provided fresh tumor and matched uninvolved tissue for in-depth immune analyses, with TCR sequencing among those analyses. DNA isolated from bulk tissue, without cell sorting, was used for TCR sequencing. The CDR3, from cysteine to phenylalanine, totals 13 residues. The DNA shown is the 39-base CDR3, in frame from base 1. V sheds 5 bases and J sheds 4 bases, leaving 12 bases between their ends. CDR1 and CDR2 are read off the germline V gene as LGHNA and YNFKEQ. This sample stems from a study of tumor-infiltrating lymphocytes in localized non-small cell lung cancer (dated by TCRdb to the early 2020s). With regard to the full study: The cohort covered several histologies, both smokers and never-smokers, and patients whose samples were collected after neoadjuvant chemotherapy. From each patient came resected tumor tissue plus uninvolved lung tissue from that same patient, and the uninvolved lung tissue was described as non-adjacent to the tumor. The overall ICON cohort comprised over 140 surgical patients with localized non-small cell lung cancer whose tumors were resected. A total of roughly 57 patients were included in the paired tumor versus uninvolved lung comparison of immunoSEQ T-cell fraction. Flow cytometry, multiplex immunofluorescence, RNA-seq, exome sequencing and proteomics were applied to the same patients as TCR sequencing, which was one of several integrated assays. What the research found in general, with its limitations: Because different pieces of the same tissue were used for different assays, technical variation could not be separated from intratumor heterogeneity. No difference in TCR-derived T-cell fraction was observed between the flow cytometry-defined immunotypes IM1 (good prognosis) and IM2 (poor prognosis). Tumor T-cell fraction from TCR sequencing was not associated with recurrence-free survival (p = 0.61). TCRbeta sequencing supported higher T cell infiltration in tumors than in uninvolved lung tissue, consistent with immunofluorescence CD3 counts. Since assay coverage differed from patient to patient depending on how much tissue was available, TCR sequencing was done for only a subset of the cohort.

The immunoSEQ assay used for TCR sequencing gave the T-cell fraction in both tumor and uninvolved lung tissue. The authors' pipeline ran thus. To analyze survival, patients were divided into a high T-cell fraction group (upper tertile) and a low T-cell fraction group (lower two tertiles), and the two groups were compared using a log-rank test. A signed-rank test was used to test paired tumor versus uninvolved lung differences in T-cell fraction. Sourced from immuneACCESS, this table was stored by TCRdb with only in-frame sequences that have V and J called. A share of the clones is absent; for the studies checked, an unresolved V gene accounts for under half, and the remainder has no known explanation. That table furnishes V, J and clone size, whereas the DNA furnished D and trimming. This sample gives roughly 11,000 clones in total; 84% of them show up just once. Approximately 7.9% of the sample goes to the ten largest clones.

The sample comprised lung tumor tissue. This receptor was taken from a human donor with non-small cell lung cancer. In this chain, TRBV4-2 is recombined with TRBJ2-7; possibly the D gene is TRBD1, per 6 matching bases. CDR3 reads: CASSEIQGYEQYF. The sequence in DNA is TGTGCCAGCAGCGAGATACAGGGATACGAGCAGTACTTC.